In this sample, the clone carrying this T cell receptor (beta chain) turned up once. What it binds is not known. Per germline, CDR1 SGHNT and CDR2 YYREEE (reference sequence). V was pared by 4 bases and J by 7 bases, with 8 bases of the junction left unmatched. The CDR3 contains 14 residues. The sample originates from a study of shared clonotypes between healthy human individuals. General study findings and limits: Of the naive CD4 clonotypes, around 4.9% were shared across several donors. In contrast to clonotypes shared by all four donors, non-shared clonotypes had lower generation probabilities.

Deep-level running was used for the assay. When replicate PCRs were run on sorted subsets, they used 200 ng DNA, some 30,000 T cell genomes. Sequencing was performed with immunoSEQ multiplex PCR; in TCRdb, only in-frame clones are kept and a portion is missing. Of more than 2,000,000 clones detected, over 85% appear once; the ten largest clones hold roughly 0.14%. The rearrangement joins TRBV5-4 to TRBJ2-4; 7 bases align to TRBD2. This TCR came from a man aged 18 to 35 in good health. Sequencing was done on a sample of naive CD4+ T cells sorted from blood. Described subset: CD45RA+ positively selected. CDR3 amino acids: CASSPRGGRNIQYF. The CDR3 DNA follows: TGTGCCAGCAGCCCGAGGGGAGGGCGTAACATTCAGTACTTC.